The T cell receptor (beta chain) under discussion was sequenced for a study of siplizumab effects on memory and regulatory T cells. From germline, CDR1 is KGHSH and CDR2 LQKENI. The CDR3 is made up of 16 amino acids. V was shortened by 6 bases and J by 0 bases, with 17 bases between the two germline ends. The repertoire was sequenced with immunoSEQ multiplex PCR; TCRdb's copy has only in-frame clones and lacks some. The sample contains about 100,000 clones, 85% to 95% of which appear only once. Sequences were obtained from non-Treg CD4+ T cells sorted from blood. The rearrangement uses TRBV18 and TRBJ1-1; D call uncertain. This TCR came from a human donor in good health. In DNA, the CDR3 is TGTGCCAGCTCCCCTGTCCGAGGGCCCATGAACACTGAAGCTTTCTTT. Amino acid sequence: CASSPVRGPMNTEAFF.